These 29 T cell receptor beta chains share one sample of origin, sequenced in a study of blood T cell repertoires in COVID-19. Sequencing used immunoSEQ multiplex PCR; TCRdb keeps in-frame clones, though not all of them. The sample contains about 300,000 clones, around 86% of which appear only once. Sequencing was done on a sample of PBMCs or T cells enriched from blood (not recorded which). The receptors were gathered from a man aged 55 to 70 who had recovered from COVID-19.

This chain connects TRBV9 to TRBJ2-2; 8 bases align to TRBD1. From germline, CDR1 is SGDLS and CDR2 YYNGEE. The CDR3 spans 13 residues. V was clipped by 3 bases and J by 5 bases; unmatched bases: 0. The CDR3 DNA sequence: TGTGCCAGCAGCGGACAGGGGACCGGGGAGCTGTTTTTT. Amino acids: CASSGQGTGELFF.

This clone was seen more than once but under ten times. The chain uses TRBV10-2 and TRBJ2-1; 7 bases agree with TRBD2. CDR3 length: 14 amino acids. The V segment lost 4 bases and the J segment 8 bases; nucleotides outside the gene matches: 8. Germline assignment: CDR1 WSHSY and CDR2 SAAADI. CDR3 bases: TGCGCCAGCAGTGGCGGGAGAATTAGGGATGAGCAGTTCTTC. This codes for CASSGGRIRDEQFF.

The chain employs TRBV7-3 and TRBJ2-5, with D tentatively TRBD2 (6 bases). V was clipped by 1 base and J by 3 bases, with 9 bases between them. Germline CDR1 is SGHTA and CDR2 is FQGTGA. The CDR3 consists of 14 residues. The CDR3 loop is CASSLRGGEETQYF. CDR3 DNA: TGTGCCAGCAGCTTAAGAGGAGGGGAAGAGACCCAGTACTTC.

The V call is TRBV12-3 or TRBV12-4, the J call TRBJ2-3; D gene uncertain. The CDR3 consists of 12 residues. V lost 8 bases and J 2 bases, leaving 8 bases between the germline ends. The CDR3 nucleotides read TGTGCCAGCTGTGACTCCACAGATACGCAGTATTTT. Residues: CASCDSTDTQYF.

The chain recombines TRBV3-1 (or the pseudogene TRBV3-2) with TRBJ2-5, with 9 bases matching TRBD2. The trim removed 0 bases at V and 7 bases at J, leaving 9 bases unmatched. Germline assignment: CDR1 LGHDT and CDR2 YNNKEL (reference sequence). The CDR3 runs 16 residues. The CDR3 here is CASSQEVSGSGGTQYF. CDR3 nucleotides: TGTGCCAGCAGCCAAGAAGTTAGCGGGAGCGGGGGGACCCAGTACTTC.

The chain joins TRBV4-2 to TRBJ1-1, with TRBD1 identical over 7 bases. The ends lost 5 bases at V and 1 base at J; junction bases unmatched: 4. The CDR3 consists of 14 residues. Germline V gene lookup returns CDR1 LGHNA and CDR2 YNFKEQ. The CDR3: CASSTRTGNTEAFF. CDR3 in DNA: TGTGCCAGCAGCACCCGGACAGGGAACACTGAAGCTTTCTTT.

This clone was counted only a few times. This chain links TRBV6-2 or TRBV6-3 with TRBJ2-3; TRBD2 matches 7 bases. This CDR3 region has 14 residues. The trim removed 5 bases at V and 7 bases at J, leaving 9 bases unmatched. Germline CDR1 is MNHEY and CDR2 is SVGEGT. The CDR3: CASSLAEGWNTQYF. CDR3 nucleotides: TGTGCCAGCAGTCTAGCGGAGGGGTGGAATACGCAGTATTTT.

This clone was recorded once. The CDR3 nucleotides are TGTGCCAGCACCCCCATGAGCAGGGGGCCGGAGACCCAGTACTTC. This sequence encodes CASTPMSRGPETQYF. The chain recombines TRBV7-9 with TRBJ2-5; 8 bases fit TRBD1. CDR1 and CDR2 from the germline V gene are SEHNR and FQNEAQ (reference sequence). J lost 5 bases, V lost 7 bases, and 12 bases had no gene match. CDR3 length: 15 amino acids.

The V and J genes are TRBV5-4 and TRBJ2-7, with TRBD1 as a possible D gene (6 bases). The CDR3 is 13 residues long. CDR1 and CDR2 from the germline V gene are SGHNT and YYREEE (reference sequence). V was trimmed by 4 bases and J by 1 base, leaving 9 bases between them. CDR3 nucleotides: TGTGCCAGCAGCACCGGACAGTCCTACGAGCAGTACTTC. Encoded protein: CASSTGQSYEQYF.

The chain recombines TRBV18 with TRBJ2-1, with D possibly being TRBD1 (5 bases). Germline CDR1 KGHSH, CDR2 LQKENI. This CDR3 is built from 15 residues. V was trimmed by 2 bases and J by 7 bases, leaving 15 bases between them. The CDR3 DNA reads as TGTGCCAGCTCACCATCGGCAGGGATGGGGAATGAGCAGTTCTTC. As protein: CASSPSAGMGNEQFF.

The chain couples TRBV7-8 to TRBJ2-1; D possibly corresponds to TRBD2 (5 bases). Germline lookup yields CDR1 SGHVS and CDR2 FQNEAQ. The CDR3 extends over 16 amino acids. Trimming took off 5 bases at V and 4 bases at J, with 18 bases between the two ends. As DNA, the CDR3 is TGTGCCAGCAGCCGAGTAACTAGTTCCCCGTACAATGAGCAGTTCTTC. This codes for CASSRVTSSPYNEQFF.

The chain couples TRBV28 to TRBJ2-3, with 8 bases that match TRBD2. This CDR3 is built from 14 residues. Germline CDR1 and CDR2: MDHEN and SYDVKM. V dropped 7 bases and J dropped 1; count of bases not matched to a gene: 4. CDR3 loop: CASTPGGRTDTQYF. Written as DNA, the CDR3 is TGTGCCAGCACTCCGGGGGGGCGCACAGATACGCAGTATTTT.

V is TRBV5-1 and J is TRBJ2-2; D possibly corresponds to TRBD2 (7 bases). This CDR3 has 15 amino acids. Germline CDR1 SGHRS, CDR2 YFSETQ. V gave up 4 bases and J gave up 2 bases, with 12 bases separating them. Here the CDR3 reads CASSTGGGNTGELFF. CDR3 nucleotide sequence: TGCGCCAGCAGCACCGGCGGGGGCAACACCGGGGAGCTGTTTTTT.

V and J are TRBV27 and TRBJ1-2; D gene uncertain. V shed 8 bases and J shed 2 bases, with 18 bases lying between them. From germline, CDR1 is MNHEY and CDR2 SMNVEV (reference sequence). This CDR3 contains 15 residues. The CDR3 DNA reads TGTGCCAGCTCATCCCGGAGCGATCCCAACTATGGCTACACCTTC. The encoded protein is CASSSRSDPNYGYTF.

The rearrangement joins TRBV18 to TRBJ1-2; 7 nucleotides match TRBD1. Germline lookup yields CDR1 KGHSH and CDR2 LQKENI. CDR3 length equals 17 residues. The V gene end was trimmed by 6 bases and the J gene end by 4 bases; junction bases not matched to a gene: 17. CDR3 coding DNA: TGTGCCAGCTCCCCCCCAAGACAGGGACCTTTATCCTATGGCTACACCTTC. It specifies CASSPPRQGPLSYGYTF.

The chain combines TRBV6-1 with TRBJ1-5; 7 nucleotides align to TRBD1. V shed 7 bases, J shed 0 bases, and the junction held 9 bases outside the gene matches. The CDR3 covers 16 residues. Looked up from germline, CDR1 is MNHNS and CDR2 is SASEGT. In DNA, the CDR3 is TGTGCCAGCAATGAGGGACAGCTATATAGCAATCAGCCCCAGCATTTT. This codes for CASNEGQLYSNQPQHF.

This sequence joins TRBV7-2 and TRBJ1-2; D might be TRBD1 (5 bases). Germline V CDR1 and CDR2: SGHTA, FQGNSA. V was shortened by 5 bases and J by 8 bases, with 21 bases between the two germline ends. The CDR3 contains 15 residues. Written as DNA, the CDR3 is TGTGCCAGCAGCCCCCACCCCGGGACTTTCCTGGGCTACACCTTC. This codes for CASSPHPGTFLGYTF.

This clone was seen only a few times. The chain couples TRBV3-1 (or the pseudogene TRBV3-2) to TRBJ1-3; TRBD1 is a possible D gene (5 bases). Trimming stripped 1 base from V and 4 bases from J, with 8 bases between. Germline values: CDR1 LGHDT, CDR2 YNNKEL (reference sequence). This CDR3 has 14 amino acids. This CDR3 is CASSQVGVGNTIYF. As DNA, the CDR3 is TGTGCCAGCAGCCAAGTAGGGGTGGGAAACACCATATATTTT.

The gene calls are TRBV5-1 and TRBJ1-4; possibly TRBD1 for D (5 bases). Germline V gene sequence: CDR1 SGHRS, CDR2 YFSETQ. The CDR3 is made up of 16 amino acids. Trimming shortened V by 4 bases and J by 7 bases, and 20 bases separated the two germline ends. The CDR3 loop is CASSPGTSGSSEKLFF. The CDR3 DNA is TGCGCCAGCAGCCCAGGGACTTCTGGTAGTAGTGAAAAACTGTTTTTT.

The genes are TRBV9 and TRBJ2-2; 13 nucleotides line up with TRBD2. The CDR3 spans 16 residues. Germline V lookup: CDR1 SGDLS, CDR2 YYNGEE. The trim removed 7 bases at V and 1 base at J, leaving 4 bases unmatched. CDR3 nucleotide sequence: TGTGCCAGCGGCACTAGCGGGAGGGTGAACACCGGGGAGCTGTTTTTT. This sequence encodes CASGTSGRVNTGELFF.

This clone was observed a single time. V and J are TRBV4-1 and TRBJ2-1; 13 positions agree with TRBD2. Per the germline V gene, CDR1 is MGHRA and CDR2 is YSYEKL. The ends lost 4 bases at V and 6 bases at J; junction bases unmatched: 15. This CDR3 is built from 19 residues. CDR3 bases: TGCGCCAGCAGCCCACGGACTAGCGGGAGTTTCGTTAAATTCAATGAGCAGTTCTTC. Protein: CASSPRTSGSFVKFNEQFF.

The genes are TRBV5-4 and TRBJ2-3; 7 bases agree with TRBD2. Germline V CDR1 and CDR2: SGHNT, YYREEE (reference sequence). The CDR3 loop spans 16 amino acids. V shed 5 bases, J shed 3 bases, and the junction held 12 bases outside the gene matches. In DNA, the CDR3 is TGTGCCAGCAGGTCCCTCCTAGCGGCGAATACAGATACGCAGTATTTT. This translates into CASRSLLAANTDTQYF.

This clone occurred once. This chain uses TRBV9 with TRBJ2-7; TRBD1 is a possible D gene (6 bases). The CDR3 totals 14 residues. Germline V CDR1 and CDR2: SGDLS, YYNGEE. The V end lost 0 bases, the J end lost 4 bases, and 11 bases lay between the germline ends. In DNA form, the CDR3 reads TGTGCCAGCAGCGTAGCTGCACAGGGATACGAGCAGTACTTC. Protein: CASSVAAQGYEQYF. Full variable domain (remainder filled in from reference TRBV9 and TRBJ2-7): DSGVTQTPKHLITATGQRVTLRCSPRSGDLSVYWYQQSLDQGLQFLIQYYNGEERAKGNILERFSAQQFPDLHSELNLSSLELGDSALYFCASSVAAQGYEQYFGPGTRLTVT.

This clone was picked up one time. This rearrangement joins TRBV29-1 to TRBJ1-2, with a tentative D call TRBD1 (6 bases). Trimming pared 0 bases from V and 0 bases from J, leaving 14 bases between. CDR3 size: 16 residues. CDR1 and CDR2 (germline): SQVTM, ANQGSEA. The CDR3 coding sequence is TGCAGCGTTGAAGAGGACAGCACTGTACCTAACTATGGCTACACCTTC. Its protein product is CSVEEDSTVPNYGYTF.

This clone was counted a single time. This chain joins TRBV6-5 and TRBJ2-1, with 9 bases fitting TRBD1. Trimming removed 4 bases from V and 8 bases from J; junction bases left unmatched: 3. The CDR3 sequence is 13 residues long. Germline lookup yields CDR1 MNHEY and CDR2 SVGAGI. The chain's CDR3 is CASSSDRGHEQFF. The CDR3 DNA reads TGTGCCAGCAGTTCGGACAGGGGTCATGAGCAGTTCTTC.

The chain has TRBV5-1 and TRBJ1-5, with 8 nucleotides matching TRBD1. V shed 4 bases, J shed 8 bases, and the junction held 5 bases outside the gene matches. This CDR3 has 13 residues. The germline V gene has CDR1 SGHRS and CDR2 YFSETQ. CDR3 in amino acids: CASSVQGDEPQHF. The CDR3 nucleotides read TGCGCCAGCAGCGTACAGGGGGATGAGCCCCAGCATTTT.

The rearrangement joins TRBV5-1 to TRBJ2-7, with TRBD2 identical over 13 bases. Germline-derived CDR1 and CDR2 are SGHRS and YFSETQ. The CDR3 runs 17 residues. J was trimmed by 0 bases and V by 2 bases; bases with no gene match: 5. The chain's CDR3 is CASSFWTSGSFSYEQYF. CDR3 DNA sequence: TGCGCCAGCAGCTTCTGGACTAGCGGGAGTTTCTCCTACGAGCAGTACTTC. The whole variable domain, remainder taken from reference TRBV5-1 and TRBJ2-7, is KAGVTQTPRYLIKTRGQQVTLSCSPISGHRSVSWYQQTPGQGLQFLFEYFSETQRNKGNFPGRFSGRQFSNSRSEMNVSTLELGDSALYLCASSFWTSGSFSYEQYFGPGTRLTVT.

This clone was observed a few times. The chain joins TRBV30 to TRBJ2-2; TRBD2 matches 12 bases. V lost 1 base, J lost 5 bases, and 11 bases stayed unmatched. Per the germline V gene, CDR1 is GTSNPN and CDR2 is SVGIG (reference sequence). The CDR3 covers 18 residues. The CDR3 here is CAWSDPRLAGDVTGELFF. CDR3 nucleotides: TGTGCCTGGAGTGACCCCCGACTAGCGGGAGACGTAACCGGGGAGCTGTTTTTT.

The chain recombines TRBV5-4 with TRBJ1-3, with a possible D match to TRBD1 (5 bases). This CDR3 has 15 residues. Germline V gives CDR1 SGHNT, CDR2 YYREEE (reference sequence). V lost 1 base and J lost 1, with 9 bases in between. The CDR3 is CASSLSGVSGNTIYF. The CDR3 DNA reads as TGTGCCAGCAGCTTGTCGGGGGTGTCTGGAAACACCATATATTTT. The full variable domain, completed using reference TRBV5-4 and TRBJ1-3, is ETGVTQSPTHLIKTRGQQVTLRCSSQSGHNTVSWYQQALGQGPQFIFQYYREEENGRGNFPPRFSGLQFPNYSSELNVNALELDDSALYLCASSLSGVSGNTIYFGEGSWLTVV.